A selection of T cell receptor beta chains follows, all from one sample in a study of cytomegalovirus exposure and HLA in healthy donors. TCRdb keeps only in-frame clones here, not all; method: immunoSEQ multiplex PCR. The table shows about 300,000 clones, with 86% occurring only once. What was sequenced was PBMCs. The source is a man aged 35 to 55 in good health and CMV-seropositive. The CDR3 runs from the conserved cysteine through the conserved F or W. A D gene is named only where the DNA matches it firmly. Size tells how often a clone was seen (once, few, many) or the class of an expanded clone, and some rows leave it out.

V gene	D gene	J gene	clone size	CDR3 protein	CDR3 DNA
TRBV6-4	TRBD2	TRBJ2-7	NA	CASSEWLAGEQYF	TGTGCCAGCAGTGAGTGGCTAGCGGGGGAGCAGTACTTC
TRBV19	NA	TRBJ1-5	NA	CASSKTGGNQPQHF	TGTGCCAGTAGTAAGACGGGGGGCAATCAGCCCCAGCATTTT
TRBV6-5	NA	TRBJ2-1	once	CASRLNPNEQFF	TGTGCCAGCAGACTAAACCCCAATGAGCAGTTCTTC
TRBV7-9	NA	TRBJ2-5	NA	CASSLAGFSETQYF	TGTGCCAGCAGCTTAGCCGGGTTTAGCGAGACCCAGTACTTC
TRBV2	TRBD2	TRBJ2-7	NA	CASTSGDYYEQYF	TGTGCCAGCACCTCCGGGGACTACTACGAGCAGTACTTC
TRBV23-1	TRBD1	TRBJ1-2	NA	CASSQSKGTGYGYTF	TGCGCCAGCAGTCAATCGAAAGGGACAGGCTATGGCTACACCTTC
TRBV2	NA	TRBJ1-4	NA	CASRQGLREKLFF	TGTGCCAGCAGACAGGGATTAAGAGAAAAACTGTTTTTT
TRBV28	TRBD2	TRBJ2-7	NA	CASSPLAGGAYEQYF	TGTGCCAGCAGTCCCTTAGCGGGAGGGGCCTACGAGCAGTACTTC
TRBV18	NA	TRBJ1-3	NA	CASSPEGNRRTIYF	TGTGCCAGCTCACCGGAGGGAAATCGGCGCACCATATATTTT
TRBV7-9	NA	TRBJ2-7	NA	CSSSLVPPLAPEQYF	TGTTCCAGCAGCTTAGTTCCCCCACTAGCACCCGAGCAGTACTTC
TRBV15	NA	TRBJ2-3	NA	CATSRANRNTDTQYF	TGTGCCACCAGCAGGGCAAATCGCAACACAGATACGCAGTATTTT
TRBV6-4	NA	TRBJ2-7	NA	CASSPDNVTVQAYSYEQYF	TGTGCCAGCAGCCCCGATAACGTGACGGTTCAGGCCTACTCCTACGAGCAGTACTTC
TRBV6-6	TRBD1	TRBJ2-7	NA	CASSKGTDYEQYF	TGTGCCAGCAGTAAAGGGACAGACTACGAGCAGTACTTC
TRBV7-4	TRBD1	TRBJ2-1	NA	CASSQKTGLNEQFF	TGTGCCAGCAGCCAGAAGACAGGGCTCAATGAGCAGTTCTTC
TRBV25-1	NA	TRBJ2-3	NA	CASSPRGGRPDTQYF	TGTGCCAGCAGCCCGAGGGGGGGGCGCCCAGATACGCAGTATTTT
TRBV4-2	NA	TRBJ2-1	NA	CASSQGLYNEQFF	TGTGCCAGCAGCCAGGGACTTTACAATGAGCAGTTCTTC
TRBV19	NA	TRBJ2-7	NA	CASSFGVNYEQYF	TGTGCCAGTAGTTTCGGGGTAAACTACGAGCAGTACTTC
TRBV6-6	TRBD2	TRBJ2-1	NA	CASREGLADYNEQFF	TGTGCCAGCAGGGAGGGACTAGCGGATTACAATGAGCAGTTCTTC
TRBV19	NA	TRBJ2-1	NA	CASSIEFSLTFNEQFF	TGTGCCAGTAGTATAGAATTTTCACTCACCTTCAATGAGCAGTTCTTC
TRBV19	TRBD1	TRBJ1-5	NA	CASSIQTGEQHF	TGTGCCAGTAGTATCCAGACAGGGGAGCAGCATTTT
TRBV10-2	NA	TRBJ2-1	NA	CASSGPADNEQFF	TGCGCCAGCAGTGGGCCGGCGGACAATGAGCAGTTCTTC
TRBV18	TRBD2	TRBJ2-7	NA	CASSSLAGVWYEQYF	TGTGCCAGCTCATCCCTAGCGGGAGTTTGGTACGAGCAGTACTTC
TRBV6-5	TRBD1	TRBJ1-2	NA	CASSYHRQGNYGYTF	TGTGCCAGCAGTTACCACCGACAGGGCAACTATGGCTACACCTTC
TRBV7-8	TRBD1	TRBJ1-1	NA	CASSGTTGGGTEAFF	TGTGCCAGCAGCGGAACGACAGGGGGAGGCACTGAAGCTTTCTTT
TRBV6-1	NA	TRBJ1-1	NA	CASSERATNTEAFF	TGTGCCAGCAGTGAGCGGGCCACGAACACTGAAGCTTTCTTT
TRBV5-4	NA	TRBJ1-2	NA	CASSTGIQTGYTF	TGTGCCAGCAGTACCGGGATCCAAACGGGCTACACCTTC
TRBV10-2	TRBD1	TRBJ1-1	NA	CASRRDSLNTEAFF	TGCGCCAGCAGACGGGACAGCTTGAACACTGAAGCTTTCTTT
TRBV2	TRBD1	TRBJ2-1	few	CASSEVGQGVNNEQFF	TGTGCCAGCAGTGAAGTAGGACAGGGCGTTAACAATGAGCAGTTCTTC
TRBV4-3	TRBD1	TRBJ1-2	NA	CASSHTGAGNYGYTF	TGCGCCAGCAGCCATACAGGGGCCGGCAACTATGGCTACACCTTC
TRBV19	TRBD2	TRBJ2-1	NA	CASCPQAGGNEQFF	TGTGCCAGTTGCCCGCAAGCGGGAGGCAATGAGCAGTTCTTC
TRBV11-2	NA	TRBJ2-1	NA	CASSSRRGSYNEQFF	TGTGCCAGCAGCTCCCGCAGGGGATCCTACAATGAGCAGTTCTTC
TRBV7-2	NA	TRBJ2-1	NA	CASSIYRDEQFF	TGTGCCAGCAGCATCTACAGGGACGAGCAGTTCTTC
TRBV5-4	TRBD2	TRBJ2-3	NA	CASSLKLAGVADTQYF	TGTGCCAGCAGCTTGAAGCTAGCGGGAGTAGCAGATACGCAGTATTTT
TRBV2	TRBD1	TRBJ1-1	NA	CASRDRSDEAFF	TGTGCCAGCAGGGACAGGTCCGATGAAGCTTTCTTT
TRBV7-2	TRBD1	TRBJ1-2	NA	CASSLDSRTGGYGYTF	TGTGCCAGCAGCTTAGATTCGAGGACAGGGGGTTATGGCTACACCTTC
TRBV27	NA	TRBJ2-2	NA	CASSLSGAGVGAGELFF	TGTGCCAGCAGTTTATCAGGGGCAGGGGTTGGGGCCGGGGAGCTGTTTTTT
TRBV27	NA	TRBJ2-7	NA	CASSLSRHSSYEQYF	TGTGCCAGCAGTTTATCGCGACACAGCTCCTACGAGCAGTACTTC
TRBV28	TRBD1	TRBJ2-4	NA	CASSLKLAPDRGLQNIQYF	TGTGCCAGCAGTTTGAAGCTAGCCCCGGACAGGGGCCTACAAAACATTCAGTACTTC
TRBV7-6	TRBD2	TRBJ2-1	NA	CASSSSGRQNYNEQFF	TGTGCCAGCAGCTCTAGCGGGAGGCAAAACTACAATGAGCAGTTCTTC
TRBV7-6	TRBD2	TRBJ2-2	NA	CASSFVLAGGPVGELFF	TGTGCCAGCAGCTTCGTCCTAGCGGGAGGGCCAGTCGGGGAGCTGTTTTTT
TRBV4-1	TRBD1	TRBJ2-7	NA	CASSNGGTGAYEQYF	TGCGCCAGCAGCAATGGTGGGACAGGCGCCTACGAGCAGTACTTC
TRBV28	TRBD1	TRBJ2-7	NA	CASRSGQAYSYEQYF	TGTGCCAGCAGGTCTGGACAGGCTTACTCCTACGAGCAGTACTTC
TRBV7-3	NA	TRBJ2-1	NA	CASSPRGGRYNEQFF	TGTGCCAGCAGCCCTAGGGGGGGCCGATACAATGAGCAGTTCTTC
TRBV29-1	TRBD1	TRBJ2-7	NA	CSVEMVGQGLYEQYF	TGCAGCGTTGAAATGGTGGGACAGGGCCTTTACGAGCAGTACTTC
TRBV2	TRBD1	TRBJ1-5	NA	CASSDHGQGRNQPQHF	TGTGCCAGCAGCGACCACGGACAGGGGAGGAATCAGCCCCAGCATTTT
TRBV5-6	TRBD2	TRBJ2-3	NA	CASSQGLADTDTQYF	TGTGCCAGCAGCCAGGGACTAGCGGACACAGATACGCAGTATTTT
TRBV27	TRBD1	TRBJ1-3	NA	CASRAGGSGNTIYF	TGTGCCAGCAGAGCAGGGGGCTCTGGAAACACCATATATTTT
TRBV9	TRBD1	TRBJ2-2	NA	CASSGDRGRNTGELFF	TGTGCCAGCAGCGGGGACAGGGGGCGCAACACCGGGGAGCTGTTTTTT
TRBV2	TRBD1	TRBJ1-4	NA	CAFIGPGQDEKLFF	TGTGCCTTTATTGGACCGGGACAGGATGAAAAACTGTTTTTT